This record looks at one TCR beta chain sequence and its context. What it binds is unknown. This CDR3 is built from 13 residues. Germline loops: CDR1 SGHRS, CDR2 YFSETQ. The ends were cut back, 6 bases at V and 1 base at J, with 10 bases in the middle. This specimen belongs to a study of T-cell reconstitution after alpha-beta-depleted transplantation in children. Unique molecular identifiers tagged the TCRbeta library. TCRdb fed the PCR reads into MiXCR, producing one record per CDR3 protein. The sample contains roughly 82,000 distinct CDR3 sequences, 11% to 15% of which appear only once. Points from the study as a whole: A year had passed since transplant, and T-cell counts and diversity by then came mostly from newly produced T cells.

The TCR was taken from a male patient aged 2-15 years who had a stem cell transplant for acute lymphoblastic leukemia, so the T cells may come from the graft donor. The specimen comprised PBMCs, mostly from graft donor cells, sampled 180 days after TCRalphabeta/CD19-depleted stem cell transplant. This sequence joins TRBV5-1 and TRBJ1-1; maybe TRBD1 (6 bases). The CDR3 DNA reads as TGCGCCAGCACCGTGGACAGGAACACTGAAGCTTTCTTT. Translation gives CASTVDRNTEAFF.